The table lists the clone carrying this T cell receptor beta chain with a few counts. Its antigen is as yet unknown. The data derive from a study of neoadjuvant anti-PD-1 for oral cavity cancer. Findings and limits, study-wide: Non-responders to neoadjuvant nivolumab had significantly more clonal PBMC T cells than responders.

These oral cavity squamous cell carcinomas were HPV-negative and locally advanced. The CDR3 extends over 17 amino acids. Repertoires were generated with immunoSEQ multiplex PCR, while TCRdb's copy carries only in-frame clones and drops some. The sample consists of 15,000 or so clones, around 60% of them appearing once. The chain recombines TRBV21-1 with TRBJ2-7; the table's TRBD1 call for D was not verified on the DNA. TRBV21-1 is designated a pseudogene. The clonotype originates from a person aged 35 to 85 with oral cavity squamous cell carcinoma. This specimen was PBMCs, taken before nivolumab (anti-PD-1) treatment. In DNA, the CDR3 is TGTGCCAGCAGGGGATATACTAAAAGGACAGGTTCGGGCGAGCAGTACTTC. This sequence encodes CASRGYTKRTGSGEQYF.